The 17 T cell receptor beta chains in this list originate from one sample, sequenced in a study of CD8 T cells in ankylosing spondylitis. MiXCR, run by TCRdb on the 5' RACE reads, gives a single entry per CDR3 protein. The sample contains around 150,000 distinct CDR3 sequences, around 18% of which appear only once. Sequencing was performed on blood, either unsorted or a sorted T cell fraction (not recorded which). Receptors originate from a male donor with ankylosing spondylitis or in good health (not recorded which).

The chain carries TRBV6-5 and TRBJ2-7; TRBD1 aligns across 9 bases. The CDR3 spans 15 residues. Trimming at V came to 2 bases and at J to 5 bases, leaving 7 bases not matched to a gene. Germline V gene data show CDR1 as MNHEY and CDR2 as SVGAGI. The CDR3 is CASSYGDRAFNEQYF. The CDR3 nucleotides are TGTGCCAGCAGTTACGGGGACAGGGCTTTCAACGAGCAGTACTTC.

This clonotype came up many times. The CDR3 is CASSDTTGVYGYTF. The CDR3 DNA sequence: TGCGCCAGCAGCGACACGACAGGGGTATATGGCTACACCTTC. This chain uses TRBV5-1 with TRBJ1-2; 8 positions agree with TRBD1. The germline CDR1 and CDR2 sequences are SGHRS and YFSETQ. Losses at the gene ends were 4 bases for V and 5 bases for J; bases not matched to a gene: 7. The CDR3 is made up of 14 amino acids.

In its sample, this clonotype was seen many times. V and J are TRBV28 and TRBJ1-2, with no clear D. V lost 6 bases and J lost 7, with 18 bases in between. The CDR3 runs to 14 residues. The germline gives CDR1 MDHEN, CDR2 SYDVKM. The CDR3 here is CASSPGRPGGGYTF. For the CDR3, the DNA is TGTGCCAGCAGCCCCGGACGACCCGGCGGTGGCTACACCTTC.

The chain uses TRBV2 and TRBJ2-1; D possibly corresponds to TRBD2 (6 bases). Trimming stripped 1 base from V and 4 bases from J, with 11 bases between. The CDR3 extends over 15 amino acids. CDR1 is SNHLY and CDR2 is FYNNEI in the germline V gene. The CDR3 protein is CASSEVAGTYNEQFF. CDR3 sequence (DNA): TGTGCCAGCAGTGAAGTTGCGGGAACGTACAATGAGCAGTTCTTC.

This clonotype has a count of ten or more. This sequence joins TRBV27 and TRBJ1-2; 7 positions match TRBD1. CDR1 MNHEY and CDR2 SMNVEV come from the germline V gene (reference sequence). After removal of 5 bases from V and 2 bases from J, the junction contained 2 bases not matched to a gene. CDR3 length: 13 amino acids. The CDR3: CASSQQGNYGYTF. CDR3 coding DNA: TGTGCCAGCAGTCAACAGGGGAACTATGGCTACACCTTC.

This rearrangement joins TRBV10-3 to TRBJ2-3; possibly TRBD2 for D (6 bases). This CDR3 has 16 residues. CDR1 and CDR2 (germline): ENHRY, SYGVKD. The V end lost 0 bases, the J end lost 3 bases, and 13 bases lay between the germline ends. CDR3 region: CAISESVGGGTDTQYF. The CDR3 DNA is TGTGCCATCAGTGAGTCTGTGGGAGGTGGAACAGATACGCAGTATTTT.

This clonotype has a count of ten or more. The chain recombines TRBV20-1 with TRBJ2-1; D possibly corresponds to TRBD2 (5 bases). Per the germline V gene, CDR1 is DFQATT and CDR2 is SNEGSKA (reference sequence). V was clipped by 6 bases and J by 8 bases, with 26 bases between them. The CDR3 covers 16 residues. The CDR3 reads CSAHYLVQTGIDEQFF. The DNA for the CDR3 is TGCAGTGCCCACTACCTCGTACAGACGGGGATCGATGAGCAGTTCTTC.

The chain couples TRBV11-2 to TRBJ2-3; maybe TRBD1 (5 bases). The CDR3 consists of 15 residues. Germline V gives CDR1 SGHAT, CDR2 FQNNGV. V was pared by 0 bases and J by 0 bases, with 7 bases between. The CDR3 sequence: CASSLERGSTDTQYF. CDR3 bases: TGTGCCAGCAGCTTAGAAAGGGGAAGCACAGATACGCAGTATTTT.

This clonotype was detected many times. The rearrangement uses TRBV20-1 and TRBJ2-2; perhaps TRBD1 as D (6 bases). The V gene's germline CDR1 is DFQATT and CDR2 SNEGSKA (reference sequence). V shed 3 bases and J shed 2 bases, with 16 bases lying between them. There are 16 residues in the CDR3. The CDR3 DNA sequence: TGCAGTGCTAGTCCCAGGGGCCTCCTCAACACCGGGGAGCTGTTTTTT. Translation: CSASPRGLLNTGELFF.

This clonotype came up many times. V usage is TRBV11-2 and J usage is TRBJ1-1; D unresolved. Between the trimmed V and J ends, which lost 5 bases and 2 bases, there was a span of 12 bases. The CDR3 consists of 14 residues. Per the germline V gene, CDR1 is SGHAT and CDR2 is FQNNGV. CDR3: CASSPRAANTEAFF. The CDR3 DNA reads as TGTGCCAGCAGCCCCCGGGCGGCCAACACTGAAGCTTTCTTT.

This clonotype was counted many times. The chain is built from TRBV20-1 and TRBJ2-7; weak D call: TRBD1 (5 bases). The germline V gene encodes CDR1 DFQATT and CDR2 SNEGSKA (reference sequence). This CDR3 spans 11 amino acids. V was pared by 6 bases and J by 5 bases, with 11 bases between. CDR3 loop: CSAGRVNEQYF. DNA for the CDR3: TGCAGTGCCGGCAGGGTAAACGAGCAGTACTTC.

This sequence joins TRBV27 and TRBJ1-1; the match to TRBD1 covers 8 bases. Germline V gene sequence: CDR1 MNHEY, CDR2 SMNVEV (reference sequence). V shed 2 bases, J shed 6 bases, and the junction held 5 bases outside the gene matches. This CDR3 comprises 14 residues. CDR3 DNA sequence: TGTGCCAGCAGTTTAGGCAGGGGGCATCCTGAAGCTTTCTTT. Encoded protein: CASSLGRGHPEAFF.

This clonotype has just one count. The genes are TRBV5-1 and TRBJ1-1; D is undetermined. CDR1 and CDR2 from the germline V gene are SGHRS and YFSETQ. This CDR3 is built from 16 residues. The germline V and J ends were trimmed by 0 bases and 3 bases, with 15 bases remaining between them. The CDR3 coding sequence is TGCGCCAGCAGCTTGGGTTCCCTTGGCGCGGACACTGAAGCTTTCTTT. Translating gives CASSLGSLGADTEAFF. Supplemented by reference TRBV5-1 and TRBJ1-1, the full variable domain reads KAGVTQTPRYLIKTRGQQVTLSCSPISGHRSVSWYQQTPGQGLQFLFEYFSETQRNKGNFPGRFSGRQFSNSRSEMNVSTLELGDSALYLCASSLGSLGADTEAFFGQGTRLTVV.

The V and J genes are TRBV20-1 and TRBJ2-7; D remains unclear. CDR3 length equals 12 residues. Trimming removed 3 bases at V and 4 bases at J, with 10 bases between. Germline-derived CDR1 and CDR2 are DFQATT and SNEGSKA (reference sequence). The CDR3 sequence: CSASKRGYEQYF. CDR3 DNA sequence: TGCAGTGCTAGCAAACGTGGGTACGAGCAGTACTTC.

J is TRBJ2-7 and V is TRBV5-5, with D possibly TRBD1 on 6 matching bases. The germline V and J ends were trimmed by 4 bases and 4 bases, with 24 bases remaining between them. CDR3 length: 17 residues. Germline lookup yields CDR1 SGHKS and CDR2 YYEKEE (reference sequence). The CDR3 spells CASSIVISRDIAYEQYF. The CDR3 nucleotides read TGTGCCAGCAGCATCGTAATAAGCCGGGACATCGCTTACGAGCAGTACTTC.

Only a few counts were recorded for this clonotype. The CDR3 DNA reads TGTGCCAGCAGCTTAGAGGCTACGCAGTATTTT. As protein: CASSLEATQYF. The chain carries TRBV11-2 and TRBJ2-3; D call uncertain. The CDR3 loop spans 11 amino acids. CDR1 SGHAT and CDR2 FQNNGV come from the germline V gene. V lost 0 bases and J lost 8, with 3 bases in between. Full variable domain (remainder filled in from reference TRBV11-2 and TRBJ2-3): EAGVAQSPRYKIIEKRQSVAFWCNPISGHATLYWYQQILGQGPKLLIQFQNNGVVDDSQLPKDRFSAERLKGVDSTLKIQPAKLEDSAVYLCASSLEATQYFGPGTRLTVL.

This clonotype was counted many times. The J gene is TRBJ2-7, the V gene TRBV4-1; D remains ambiguous. V was clipped by 0 bases and J by 5 bases, with 14 bases between them. The CDR3 covers 15 residues. The germline V gene has CDR1 MGHRA and CDR2 YSYEKL. The CDR3 DNA is TGCGCCAGCAGCCAAGATCCCAGCCCATGGAACGAGCAGTACTTC. The encoded protein is CASSQDPSPWNEQYF.